One and the same sample provided the 30 T cell receptor beta chains below, sequenced in a study of cytomegalovirus exposure and HLA in healthy donors (dated by TCRdb to the late 2010s). The library was made by the immunoSEQ multiplex PCR assay. A mixture of 60 forward primers for TCR Vbeta segments and 13 reverse primers for TCR Jbeta segments was used in the multiplex PCR. What TCRdb holds here is the immuneACCESS table cut down to in-frame rearrangements. Part of the clones is not present; checked against another copy, under half of the missing clones reflect an unresolved V gene, and the others are unexplained. This sample comprises 160,000 or so clones, around four fifths of them detected only once. About 1.5% of the sample goes to the ten largest clones. Sequencing used PBMCs. The origin of the receptors is a woman aged 30 to 39 in good health and CMV-seronegative.

About this clone: Other nucleotide sequences from this sample produce the same CDR3. The chain links TRBV7-2 to TRBJ1-2; D might be TRBD1 (5 bases). V was clipped by 5 bases and J by 2 bases, with 9 bases between them. The V gene's germline CDR1 is SGHTA and CDR2 FQGNSA. CDR3 size: 13 residues. For the CDR3, the DNA is TGTGCCAGCAGCCCTGACAGAAACTATGGCTACACCTTC. It translates to CASSPDRNYGYTF.

This clone was observed a single time. The gene calls are TRBV5-1 and TRBJ1-2; D is ambiguous. Per the germline V gene, CDR1 is SGHRS and CDR2 is YFSETQ. Trimming removed 4 bases from V and 8 bases from J, with 24 bases in between. This CDR3 region has 16 residues. CDR3 residues: CASSANESPGRRGYTF. CDR3 coding DNA: TGCGCCAGCAGCGCAAACGAGAGCCCTGGGAGGCGAGGCTACACCTTC.

This chain links TRBV21-1 with TRBJ2-5; TRBD1 was called by the table and not checked on the DNA. TRBV21-1 is an annotated pseudogene. The CDR3 has 14 residues. The CDR3 here is CASSKGSHGETQYF. CDR3 coding DNA: TGTGCCAGCAGCAAGGGCAGCCATGGGGAGACCCAGTACTTC.

The chain joins TRBV6-5 to TRBJ2-1, with 7 bases identical to TRBD2. Germline V CDR1 and CDR2: MNHEY, SVGAGI. The V and J ends lost 0 bases and 1 base, in that order; junction bases with no gene match: 3. This CDR3 comprises 16 residues. This chain's CDR3 is CASSYSGLGSYNEQFF. Written as DNA, the CDR3 is TGTGCCAGCAGTTACTCTGGACTAGGGTCCTACAATGAGCAGTTCTTC.

The rearrangement joins TRBV5-4 to TRBJ1-5, with TRBD1 identical over 8 bases. The CDR3 runs to 15 residues. CDR1 SGHNT and CDR2 YYREEE come from the germline V gene (reference sequence). J lost 7 bases, V lost 0 bases, and 6 bases had no gene match. CDR3 amino acids: CASSLDRGQVQPQHF. In DNA form, the CDR3 reads TGTGCCAGCAGCTTGGACAGGGGACAGGTGCAGCCCCAGCATTTT.

V usage is TRBV11-2 and J usage is TRBJ2-3; D possibly corresponds to TRBD2 (5 bases). Germline V gene data show CDR1 as SGHAT and CDR2 as FQNNGV. V shed 1 base and J shed 1 base, with 6 bases lying between them. There are 14 residues in the CDR3. The CDR3 here is CASSLAGGTDTQYF. As DNA, the CDR3 is TGTGCCAGCAGCTTAGCCGGGGGCACAGATACGCAGTATTTT.

J is TRBJ2-3 and V is TRBV6-1; TRBD2 matches 7 bases. CDR3 length: 16 amino acids. Germline loops: CDR1 MNHNS, CDR2 SASEGT. J gave up 2 bases and V 3 bases, and 8 bases lay outside the gene matches. CDR3 sequence reads: CASSDPLAFATDTQYF. The CDR3 bases are TGTGCCAGCAGTGATCCACTAGCGTTTGCCACAGATACGCAGTATTTT.

The rearrangement joins TRBV14 to TRBJ2-5, with no clear D. Germline V gives CDR1 SGHDN, CDR2 FVKESK. CDR3 length: 13 amino acids. Trimming cost V 1 base and J 5 bases, with 8 bases left between them. CDR3 amino acids: CASSQVLRETQYF. Here the CDR3 DNA reads TGTGCCAGCAGCCAAGTACTACGGGAGACCCAGTACTTC.

The chain joins TRBV5-1 to TRBJ2-3; 8 positions agree with TRBD2. The germline gives CDR1 SGHRS, CDR2 YFSETQ. V shed 1 base, J shed 4 bases, and the junction held 8 bases outside the gene matches. The CDR3 has 16 residues. CDR3 residues: CASSLPEGTSADTQYF. In DNA, the CDR3 is TGCGCCAGCAGCTTGCCTGAAGGGACTAGTGCAGATACGCAGTATTTT.

Only a few counts were recorded for this clone. CDR3 sequence (DNA): TGTGCCAGCAGCGCCGCGGAAGGCGGTCGATATCTCAATGAGCAGTTCTTC. Translating it yields CASSAAEGGRYLNEQFF. This chain connects TRBV9 to TRBJ2-1; no firm D call. The CDR3 is made up of 17 amino acids. The V gene lost 3 bases and the J gene lost 6 bases, with 22 bases spanning the gap. Germline CDR1 and CDR2: SGDLS and YYNGEE.

Notes on this clone: One end of the junction does not line up with germline, which may come from a read error. This rearrangement joins TRBV7-7 to TRBJ2-7, with D hard to call. The CDR3 extends over 13 amino acids. Germline CDR1 SSHAT, CDR2 FNYEAQ (reference sequence). The CDR3 is CASSQAPAYEQYF. The DNA of the CDR3 is TGTGCTAGCAGCCAGGCGCCGGCCTACGAGCAGTACTTC.

This clone appeared a single time. V usage is TRBV5-1 and J usage is TRBJ2-2; possible D gene TRBD1, 5 bases. The V and J ends lost 2 bases and 0 bases respectively, with 11 bases between them. Germline lookup yields CDR1 SGHRS and CDR2 YFSETQ. This CDR3 comprises 16 residues. DNA of the CDR3: TGCGCCAGCAGCTTTACAGGCTTCGCGAACACCGGGGAGCTGTTTTTT. Residues: CASSFTGFANTGELFF.

This clone was seen once. The rearrangement uses TRBV6-6 and TRBJ2-1; no clear D. The length of the CDR3 is 13 residues. Per germline, CDR1 MNHNY and CDR2 SVGAGI (reference sequence). Trimming cost V 6 bases and J 3 bases, with 9 bases left between them. CDR3 region: CASSAKYYNEQFF. The CDR3 DNA is TGTGCCAGCAGCGCTAAGTACTACAATGAGCAGTTCTTC.

In its sample, this clone was seen a few times. The V and J genes are TRBV5-1 and TRBJ2-3, with TRBD2 matching 9 bases. Trimming took 0 bases from V and 6 from J; bases not matched to a gene: 8. This CDR3 is built from 16 residues. CDR1 is SGHRS and CDR2 is YFSETQ in the germline V gene. The CDR3 DNA reads TGCGCCAGCAGCTTGGTGGCGGGGGGGCCAGGGGATACGCAGTATTTT. Translating it yields CASSLVAGGPGDTQYF.

This chain joins TRBV11-2 and TRBJ1-2, with TRBD1 identical over 8 bases. V gave up 7 bases and J gave up 6 bases; unmatched junction bases: 19. The germline V gene encodes CDR1 SGHAT and CDR2 FQNNGV. This CDR3 has 17 amino acids. The CDR3 here is CASTSLKGRGLLDGYTF. As DNA, the CDR3 is TGTGCCAGCACCTCATTGAAAGGCAGGGGGCTTTTGGATGGCTACACCTTC.

The chain employs TRBV29-1 and TRBJ1-2, with D possibly being TRBD1 (5 bases). Germline loops: CDR1 SQVTM, CDR2 ANQGSEA. Trimming removed 7 bases from V and 7 bases from J, with 16 bases in between. This CDR3 spans 12 amino acids. This CDR3 is CSAGRRGSGYTF. The CDR3 nucleotides read TGCAGCGCGGGACGGAGGGGATCTGGCTACACCTTC.

V is TRBV4-1 and J is TRBJ2-7, with D perhaps TRBD2 (6 bases). The V end lost 5 bases, the J end lost 7 bases, and 24 bases lay between the germline ends. This CDR3 contains 16 residues. The germline V gene encodes CDR1 MGHRA and CDR2 YSYEKL. The CDR3 DNA follows: TGCGCCAGCAGCGTCCGGGACCTCGCCTCCGGGGGAGAGCAGTACTTC. Its translation: CASSVRDLASGGEQYF.

V usage is TRBV5-1 and J usage is TRBJ2-5, with 8 bases fitting TRBD1. This CDR3 contains 14 residues. CDR1 SGHRS and CDR2 YFSETQ come from the germline V gene. Unmatched junction bases numbered 3, after V lost 2 bases and J lost 3 bases. The DNA of the CDR3 is TGCGCCAGCAGCTTAGAGACAGGGGAAGAGACCCAGTACTTC. This codes for CASSLETGEETQYF.

This clone has a handful of counts. This rearrangement joins TRBV5-1 to TRBJ2-3, with 8 positions matching TRBD2. After removal of 0 bases from V and 5 bases from J, the junction contained 8 bases not matched to a gene. CDR1 is SGHRS, CDR2 YFSETQ, per germline. The CDR3 is 16 amino acids. Written as DNA, the CDR3 is TGCGCCAGCAGCTTGGCCGCGGGGGGAGGTGGAGATACGCAGTATTTT. This translates into CASSLAAGGGGDTQYF.

The chain has TRBV21-1 and TRBJ2-7; no check of the table's D call, TRBD1, against the DNA was made. TRBV21-1 is labeled a pseudogene. CDR3 length equals 11 residues. For the CDR3, the DNA is TGTGCCAGAAATAGGGGGTACGAGCAGTACTTC. It yields the protein CARNRGYEQYF.

This clone was detected only a few times. This chain uses TRBV7-2 with TRBJ2-3, with 9 bases aligning to TRBD2. The CDR3 contains 15 residues. In germline, CDR1 is SGHTA, CDR2 FQGNSA. J was trimmed by 3 bases and V by 3 bases; bases with no gene match: 4. The CDR3 region has the DNA TGTGCCAGCAGCTTCGGCGGGGGGGCAACAGATACGCAGTATTTT. This translates into CASSFGGGATDTQYF. The whole variable domain, remainder taken from reference TRBV7-2 and TRBJ2-3, is GAGVSQSPSNKVTEKGKDVELRCDPISGHTALYWYRQSLGQGLEFLIYFQGNSAPDKSGLPSDRFSAERTGGSVSTLTIQRTQQEDSAVYLCASSFGGGATDTQYFGPGTRLTVL.

The chain has TRBV28 and TRBJ2-6; perhaps TRBD2 as D (5 bases). There are 15 residues in the CDR3. Germline lookup yields CDR1 MDHEN and CDR2 SYDVKM. With 2 bases removed from V and 1 base from J, the gap between germline ends came to 6 bases. The CDR3 loop reads CASSLGGSGANVLTF. DNA of the CDR3: TGTGCCAGCAGTTTAGGCGGGTCTGGGGCCAACGTCCTGACTTTC.

This chain joins TRBV6-5 and TRBJ2-6; D might be TRBD2 (7 bases). The V end lost 6 bases, the J end lost 4 bases, and 13 bases lay between the germline ends. The CDR3 is 15 amino acids. The germline CDR1 and CDR2 sequences are MNHEY and SVGAGI. The CDR3 region has the DNA TGTGCCAGCAGAAAGGGGGGGTCCGGGGCCAACGTCCTGACTTTC. Translating gives CASRKGGSGANVLTF.

The chain carries TRBV28 and TRBJ2-7; TRBD2 matches at 10 bases. Per germline, CDR1 MDHEN and CDR2 SYDVKM. Germline trimming cut 4 bases from V and 0 bases from J; bases unmatched to any gene: 6. CDR3 size: 16 residues. For the CDR3, the DNA is TGTGCCAGCAGTTCCCTTAGCGGGGGGAGCTCCTACGAGCAGTACTTC. Translated, it gives CASSSLSGGSSYEQYF.

The chain uses TRBV28 and TRBJ1-4, with D hard to call. Germline lookup yields CDR1 MDHEN and CDR2 SYDVKM. V lost 1 base and J lost 9, with 9 bases in between. The CDR3 sequence is 13 residues long. DNA of the CDR3: TGTGCCAGCAGTTTATCCGATAGTAAAAAACTGTTTTTT. Protein: CASSLSDSKKLFF.

J is TRBJ1-3 and V is TRBV5-1; D might be TRBD1 (5 bases). The CDR3 contains 15 residues. The V gene's germline CDR1 is SGHRS and CDR2 YFSETQ. Trimming shortened V by 3 bases and J by 3 bases, and 13 bases separated the two germline ends. In nucleotides, the CDR3 is TGCGCCAGCAGCTCCGGGGGGGGTCTTGGAAACACCATATATTTT. It is translated as CASSSGGGLGNTIYF.

The chain uses TRBV7-9 and TRBJ1-2, with D perhaps TRBD1 (6 bases). This CDR3 is 15 amino acids long. The germline gives CDR1 SEHNR, CDR2 FQNEAQ (reference sequence). The V and J ends lost 4 bases and 8 bases respectively, with 20 bases between them. The CDR3 protein is CASSSTDRLWDGYTF. The CDR3 nucleotides are TGTGCCAGCAGCTCGACAGACAGGTTGTGGGACGGCTACACCTTC. Supplemented by reference TRBV7-9 and TRBJ1-2, the full variable domain reads DTGVSQNPRHKITKRGQNVTFRCDPISEHNRLYWYRQTLGQGPEFLTYFQNEAQLEKSRLLSDRFSAERPKGSFSTLEIQRTEQGDSAMYLCASSSTDRLWDGYTFGSGTRLTVV.

The table lists this clone with a few counts. This sequence joins TRBV5-4 and TRBJ1-1; D uncertain. V dropped 2 bases and J dropped 1 base, with 12 bases sitting between them. The CDR3 sequence is 15 residues long. Germline values: CDR1 SGHNT, CDR2 YYREEE (reference sequence). The CDR3 DNA reads as TGTGCCAGCAGCTTAGGCAGGAAGTCGAACACTGAAGCTTTCTTT. It translates to CASSLGRKSNTEAFF.

This clone was observed a handful of times. The CDR3, as DNA: TGTGCCAGCAGGGCTGGGACATCCTACGAGCAGTACTTC. Protein sequence: CASRAGTSYEQYF. This chain connects TRBV27 to TRBJ2-7; D is perhaps TRBD1 (6 bases). This CDR3 spans 13 amino acids. The germline CDR1 and CDR2 sequences are MNHEY and SMNVEV (reference sequence). V was clipped by 6 bases and J by 1 base, with 10 bases between them.

The V gene is TRBV18, the J gene TRBJ2-7; TRBD1 aligns across 9 bases. Germline V gene data show CDR1 as KGHSH and CDR2 as LQKENI. V shed 6 bases, J shed 6 bases, and the junction held 12 bases outside the gene matches. The CDR3 consists of 15 residues. The CDR3 here is CASSGIGQGRGEQYF. CDR3 in DNA: TGTGCCAGCTCCGGAATAGGACAGGGGAGAGGCGAGCAGTACTTC.